The 30 T cell receptor beta chains reported below all come from one sample, sequenced in a study of vaccination and CD4 T cells after COVID-19. Scientists ran DNA taken from cultured CD4+ T cells through the Oncomine TCR Beta short-read assay for sequencing. TCRdb processed the PCR reads anew with MiXCR; each CDR3 protein has one entry. The data show just over 15,000 distinct CDR3 sequences, around half seen once. Their antigen targets remain unknown. Noted treatment: 10-day PBMC culture with coronavirus spike peptide pools or control peptides (ViraFEST assay). The sequencing used CD4+ T cells from blood, cultured in vitro, collected before SARS-CoV-2 vaccination. The origin of the receptors is a human donor who had recovered from COVID-19.

Only a few counts were recorded for this clonotype. The chain employs TRBV6-1 and TRBJ1-1; D is possibly TRBD1 (6 bases). V dropped 7 bases and J dropped 8 bases, with 14 bases sitting between them. The germline V gene has CDR1 MNHNS and CDR2 SASEGT. CDR3 length equals 12 residues. This chain's CDR3 is CASIGTGREAFF. CDR3 DNA: TGTGCCAGCATCGGTACAGGGAGGGAAGCTTTCTTT.

The chain uses TRBV6-2 or TRBV6-3 and TRBJ2-5, with 9 positions matching TRBD2. The CDR3 spans 16 residues. The trim removed 2 bases at V and 5 bases at J, leaving 9 bases unmatched. Germline V CDR1 and CDR2: MNHEY, SVGEGT. The CDR3 DNA sequence: TGTGCCAGCAGTTACGGAGTAGCGGGAGTAAAGGAGACCCAGTACTTC. Amino acid sequence: CASSYGVAGVKETQYF.

The chain carries TRBV2 and TRBJ1-1; tentative D call: TRBD1 (6 bases). In germline, CDR1 is SNHLY, CDR2 FYNNEI. The CDR3 totals 13 residues. Trimming left V 8 bases short and J 3 bases short, with 13 bases between. The CDR3 reads CASFRTVYTEAFF. In DNA, the CDR3 is TGTGCCAGCTTCCGGACAGTCTACACTGAAGCTTTCTTT.

Only a few counts were recorded for this clonotype. The rearrangement uses TRBV20-1 and TRBJ2-7; 7 bases are a match to TRBD2. The CDR3 runs to 15 residues. The ends lost 3 bases at V and 6 bases at J; junction bases unmatched: 14. Germline V gene lookup returns CDR1 DFQATT and CDR2 SNEGSKA (reference sequence). CDR3 amino acids: CSASLAGVGRVEQYF. The CDR3 coding sequence is TGCAGTGCTAGTTTGGCGGGAGTAGGAAGGGTCGAGCAGTACTTC.

This chain connects TRBV24-1 to TRBJ2-5; a weak D match, TRBD1 (5 bases). The germline V gene has CDR1 KGHDR and CDR2 SFDVKD. This CDR3 spans 15 amino acids. The V end lost 4 bases, the J end lost 1 base, and 12 bases lay between the germline ends. Here the CDR3 DNA reads TGTGCCACCAGTGACCCTGGACACCTCCAAGAGACCCAGTACTTC. Its protein product is CATSDPGHLQETQYF.

This CDR3 reads CATSRDPKGAMAGELFF. The DNA of the CDR3 is TGTGCCACCAGCAGAGATCCTAAGGGGGCAATGGCCGGGGAGCTGTTTTTT. The chain uses TRBV15 and TRBJ2-2; 7 positions match TRBD1. In germline, CDR1 is LNHNV, CDR2 YYDKDF (reference sequence). After removal of 0 bases from V and 6 bases from J, the junction contained 10 bases not matched to a gene. The CDR3 spans 17 residues.

The V call is TRBV24-1, the J call TRBJ2-1, with 16 nucleotides matching TRBD2. CDR1 is KGHDR and CDR2 is SFDVKD in the germline V gene. The CDR3 length is 18 residues. J was trimmed by 8 bases and V by 6 bases; bases with no gene match: 12. CDR3 sequence reads: CATSRTGTSGRGGHEQFF. The CDR3, as DNA: TGTGCCACCAGTCGTACCGGGACTAGCGGGAGGGGTGGACATGAGCAGTTCTTC.

This chain links TRBV29-1 with TRBJ1-1, with unresolved D. Germline V gives CDR1 SQVTM, CDR2 ANQGSEA. The CDR3 is 13 amino acids. V shed 4 bases and J shed 2 bases, with 11 bases lying between them. CDR3 nucleotides: TGCAGCGTTGGTGGCAGACTTAACACTGAAGCTTTCTTT. Its translation is CSVGGRLNTEAFF. The whole variable domain, remainder taken from reference TRBV29-1 and TRBJ1-1, is SAVISQKPSRDICQRGTSLTIQCQVDSQVTMMFWYRQQPGQSLTLIATANQGSEATYESGFVIDKFPISRPNLTFSTLTVSNMSPEDSSIYLCSVGGRLNTEAFFGQGTRLTVV.

The genes are TRBV7-3 and TRBJ2-1, with 9 positions matching TRBD1. Germline CDR1 is SGHTA and CDR2 is FQGTGA. V lost 2 bases and J lost 9; bases outside the gene matches: 2. This CDR3 region has 13 residues. The CDR3 sequence is CASSLGTGSEQFF. In nucleotides, the CDR3 is TGTGCCAGCAGCTTAGGGACAGGGAGTGAGCAGTTCTTC.

The rearrangement joins TRBV7-9 to TRBJ2-2; maybe TRBD2 (6 bases). The CDR3 consists of 15 residues. V was pared by 5 bases and J by 3 bases, with 13 bases between. Germline V lookup: CDR1 SEHNR, CDR2 FQNEAQ (reference sequence). The CDR3 DNA follows: TGTGCCAGCAGCCCCCGGTCGGGGGACACCGGGGAGCTGTTTTTT. It yields the protein CASSPRSGDTGELFF.

The chain has TRBV5-1 and TRBJ1-5; possible D gene TRBD1, 5 bases. CDR1 and CDR2 (germline): SGHRS, YFSETQ. There are 15 residues in the CDR3. The V gene lost 0 bases and the J gene lost 3 bases, with 10 bases spanning the gap. Here the CDR3 DNA reads TGCGCCAGCAGCTTGGGGACAAACTCCAATCAGCCCCAGCATTTT. This codes for CASSLGTNSNQPQHF.

This clonotype rates as large. The CDR3 protein is CASSPGTWGETQYF. The CDR3 DNA reads as TGCGCCAGCAGCCCCGGGACCTGGGGAGAGACCCAGTACTTC. This chain uses TRBV5-1 with TRBJ2-5, with D possibly being TRBD1 or TRBD2 (5 bases each). Germline CDR1 SGHRS, CDR2 YFSETQ. The ends were cut back, 4 bases at V and 4 bases at J, with 14 bases in the middle. This CDR3 spans 14 amino acids.

The chain links TRBV20-1 to TRBJ1-5; perhaps TRBD1 as D (6 bases). Trimming pared 5 bases from V and 5 bases from J, leaving 16 bases between. Germline V gene sequence: CDR1 DFQATT, CDR2 SNEGSKA (reference sequence). CDR3 length equals 14 residues. The CDR3 sequence: CSAGRGGPYQPQHF. The CDR3, as DNA: TGCAGTGCTGGACGGGGGGGCCCATATCAGCCCCAGCATTTT.

This chain joins TRBV20-1 and TRBJ2-1, with D maybe TRBD2 (5 bases). The V gene's germline CDR1 is DFQATT and CDR2 SNEGSKA (reference sequence). V was shortened by 0 bases and J by 0 bases, with 15 bases between the two germline ends. The CDR3 runs to 17 residues. The CDR3 spells CSARDLDYLSSYNEQFF. The CDR3 DNA is TGCAGTGCTAGAGATCTAGACTATCTTAGCTCCTACAATGAGCAGTTCTTC.

This chain links TRBV6-5 with TRBJ1-1, with 7 bases identical to TRBD1. Trimming at V came to 2 bases and at J to 1 base, leaving 4 bases not matched to a gene. The CDR3 extends over 15 amino acids. Germline V gives CDR1 MNHEY, CDR2 SVGAGI. CDR3 sequence (DNA): TGTGCCAGCAGTTACGCACAGGGGAGGAACACTGAAGCTTTCTTT. This translates into CASSYAQGRNTEAFF.

This clonotype came up a few times. The chain joins TRBV12-3 or TRBV12-4 to TRBJ1-1; D is uncertain. The CDR3 spans 18 residues. Trimming left V 6 bases short and J 1 base short, with 24 bases between. CDR3 amino acids: CASRPYIIGAVRNTEAFF. Written as DNA, the CDR3 is TGTGCCAGCAGGCCTTACATAATAGGAGCGGTAAGGAACACTGAAGCTTTCTTT.

This chain links TRBV12-3 or TRBV12-4 with TRBJ1-2; D is unresolved. Between the trimmed V and J ends, which lost 4 bases and 3 bases, there was a span of 12 bases. The CDR3 sequence is 14 residues long. For the CDR3, the DNA is TGTGCCAGCAGTTCGAAAAGAGGCCACTATGGCTACACCTTC. This encodes CASSSKRGHYGYTF.

This clonotype turned up a few times. V and J are TRBV2 and TRBJ1-1, with 7 bases that match TRBD1. This CDR3 is built from 13 residues. V shed 5 bases, J shed 1 base, and the junction held 1 base outside the gene matches. Germline-derived CDR1 and CDR2 are SNHLY and FYNNEI. The CDR3 region has the DNA TGTGCCAGCAGTAGACAGGGGAACACTGAAGCTTTCTTT. Translating gives CASSRQGNTEAFF.

This clonotype was recorded a few times. The rearrangement uses TRBV7-6 and TRBJ1-2; D is undetermined. The V and J ends lost 5 bases and 4 bases respectively, with 11 bases between them. The CDR3 sequence is 13 residues long. Germline V gene lookup returns CDR1 SGHVS and CDR2 FNYEAQ. For the CDR3, the DNA is TGTGCCAGCAGCGACCGGGCCTTCTATGGCTACACCTTC. It yields the protein CASSDRAFYGYTF.

The chain has TRBV5-1 and TRBJ2-1; TRBD2 aligns across 7 bases. CDR1 and CDR2 from the germline V gene are SGHRS and YFSETQ. This CDR3 is 17 amino acids long. With 6 bases clipped from V and 0 bases from J, the junction kept 12 bases outside the gene matches. Written as DNA, the CDR3 is TGCGCCAGCACGCCTCTCGTAGCGGGTAGCTCCTACAATGAGCAGTTCTTC. This encodes CASTPLVAGSSYNEQFF. Combining the CDR3 with reference TRBV5-1 and TRBJ2-1 gives the whole variable domain KAGVTQTPRYLIKTRGQQVTLSCSPISGHRSVSWYQQTPGQGLQFLFEYFSETQRNKGNFPGRFSGRQFSNSRSEMNVSTLELGDSALYLCASTPLVAGSSYNEQFFGPGTRLTVL.

A note on this clonotype: Germline and junction disagree at one end, which may indicate a read error. The chain couples TRBV7-9 to TRBJ2-5; D not certain. The CDR3 contains 11 residues. Germline V lookup: CDR1 SEHNR, CDR2 FQNEAQ (reference sequence). The CDR3: CASSFGETQYF. The CDR3 bases are TGCGCCAGCAGCTTCGGAGAGACCCAGTACTTC.

The chain has TRBV2 and TRBJ2-7, with a weak D call TRBD1 (6 bases). V was shortened by 11 bases and J by 2 bases, with 13 bases between the two germline ends. The CDR3 is 12 residues long. Germline V gives CDR1 SNHLY, CDR2 FYNNEI. As DNA, the CDR3 is TGTGCCTCAAACAGGGAAACCTACGAGCAGTACTTC. It encodes CASNRETYEQYF.

This clonotype turned up a few times. The rearrangement uses TRBV19 and TRBJ1-5, with D possibly matching TRBD1 (5 bases). This CDR3 contains 16 residues. Trimming cost V 8 bases and J 2 bases, with 19 bases left between them. CDR1 and CDR2 (germline): LNHDA, SQIVND (reference sequence). The CDR3 region has the DNA TGTGCCAGTCATAACGGTGGGGGTCCACGCAATCAGCCCCAGCATTTT. Translating gives CASHNGGGPRNQPQHF.

This sequence joins TRBV20-1 and TRBJ2-1; no clear D gene. Germline V gene data show CDR1 as DFQATT and CDR2 as SNEGSKA (reference sequence). The V gene lost 3 bases and the J gene lost 0 bases, with 18 bases spanning the gap. CDR3 length: 17 amino acids. Here the CDR3 reads CSASGDKMKSSYNEQFF. The CDR3, as DNA: TGCAGTGCTAGTGGGGATAAGATGAAGAGCTCCTACAATGAGCAGTTCTTC.

V gene TRBV20-1 combines with J gene TRBJ2-5, with a tentative D call TRBD1 (6 bases). Per the germline V gene, CDR1 is DFQATT and CDR2 is SNEGSKA (reference sequence). The CDR3 spans 13 residues. Trimming cost V 3 bases and J 1 base, with 9 bases left between them. The CDR3 protein is CSASGQTQETQYF. CDR3 in DNA: TGCAGTGCTAGCGGACAGACCCAAGAGACCCAGTACTTC.

The chain is built from TRBV7-9 and TRBJ2-1; TRBD1 agrees at 7 bases. The V gene end was trimmed by 7 bases and the J gene end by 3 bases; junction bases not matched to a gene: 6. The CDR3 has 14 amino acids. Germline loops: CDR1 SEHNR, CDR2 FQNEAQ (reference sequence). CDR3 loop: CASTDRVHYNEQFF. In nucleotides, the CDR3 is TGTGCCAGCACCGACAGGGTCCACTACAATGAGCAGTTCTTC.

This clonotype was detected a few times. The chain employs TRBV7-8 and TRBJ1-1; possible D gene TRBD1, 6 bases. With 1 base removed from V and 5 bases from J, the gap between germline ends came to 14 bases. This CDR3 is 15 amino acids long. Germline assignment: CDR1 SGHVS and CDR2 FQNEAQ. As DNA, the CDR3 is TGTGCCAGCAGCTTAGGCCAGGGGCGGTGGACTGAAGCTTTCTTT. This sequence encodes CASSLGQGRWTEAFF.

The rearrangement uses TRBV6-5 and TRBJ2-7; 8 nucleotides align to TRBD1. J lost 2 bases, V lost 1 base, and 4 bases had no gene match. This CDR3 spans 15 amino acids. Germline V gives CDR1 MNHEY, CDR2 SVGAGI. The CDR3 DNA sequence: TGTGCCAGCAGTTACTACTCGACAGGGGCCTACGAGCAGTACTTC. Protein product: CASSYYSTGAYEQYF.

This chain joins TRBV18 and TRBJ2-3; D assignment may be TRBD1 or TRBD2 (5 bases each). V lost 2 bases and J lost 2, with 14 bases in between. The CDR3 totals 16 residues. Germline CDR1 reads KGHSH; CDR2 reads LQKENI. The CDR3 protein is CASSPGTQGHTDTQYF. The CDR3 bases are TGTGCCAGCTCACCAGGGACGCAAGGCCACACAGATACGCAGTATTTT.

This clonotype has just a few counts. V gene TRBV5-6 combines with J gene TRBJ2-5; TRBD2 is a possible D gene (5 bases). The CDR3 covers 17 residues. Trimming removed 0 bases at V and 1 base at J, with 16 bases between. Germline values: CDR1 SGHDT, CDR2 YYEEEE. As DNA, the CDR3 is TGTGCCAGCAGCTTGGGCCGGACCCGGGGTCGCCAAGAGACCCAGTACTTC. Its protein is CASSLGRTRGRQETQYF. Combining the CDR3 with reference TRBV5-6 and TRBJ2-5 gives the whole variable domain DAGVTQSPTHLIKTRGQQVTLRCSPKSGHDTVSWYQQALGQGPQFIFQYYEEEERQRGNFPDRFSGHQFPNYSSELNVNALLLGDSALYLCASSLGRTRGRQETQYFGPGTRLLVL.